This entry concerns a single TCR beta chain. What it recognizes is unknown. This record belongs to a study of Ad26.COV2.S vaccination and SARS-CoV-2 variants. Study-wide points: Spike-specific CD8+ and CD4+ T cell responses reportedly showed substantial breadth after vaccination.

Assay: immunoSEQ multiplex PCR; the TCRdb copy retains only in-frame clones and omits some. The repertoire holds under 550,000 clones, with roughly 90% as singletons. From germline, CDR1 is MNHEY and CDR2 SMNVEV (reference sequence). The CDR3 runs to 13 residues. Trimming pared 6 bases from V and 1 base from J, leaving 9 bases between. The sample's treatment: over 15 received Ad26.COV2.S at low or high dose, single or two shots; about 5 received placebo; per-sample allocation not given. Specimen acquisition occurred on day 63 following the initial vaccine or placebo injection. Built on an Ad26 vector, the vaccine expressed Wuhan-strain SARS-CoV-2 spike.

This clonotype originated in a person between 18 and 59 years old who received the Ad26.COV2.S COVID-19 vaccine or a placebo. This chain joins TRBV27 and TRBJ1-1; D not resolved. Sequenced material: peripheral blood, taken in a trial of Ad26.COV2.S vaccine versus placebo. CDR3 sequence: CASREVGNTEAFF. In DNA, the CDR3 is TGTGCCAGCAGGGAAGTGGGGAACACTGAAGCTTTCTTT.